The clone carrying this T cell receptor beta chain was detected once. This study enrolled people aged 18 to 89 from approximately 24 US geographic areas. V shed 5 bases, J shed 7 bases, and the junction held 2 bases outside the gene matches. CDR1 and CDR2 from the germline V gene are SEHNR and FQNEAQ (reference sequence). CDR3 length: 13 residues. This specimen belongs to a study of blood T cell repertoires in COVID-19. Study overall: PBMCs, B-cell-depleted T cells, or T cells provided the cDNA or gDNA that made up the material.

Measured with immunoSEQ multiplex PCR; TCRdb has only the in-frame clones, and not every one. This table has roughly 250,000 clones, 86% appearing once. J is TRBJ2-2 and V is TRBV7-9, with 9 bases that match TRBD2. This receptor was identified in a middle-aged woman with acute COVID-19. The sample taken for sequencing was PBMCs or T cells enriched from blood (not recorded which). The CDR3 loop is CASSVSGSGELFF. In DNA form, the CDR3 reads TGTGCCAGCAGCGTTAGCGGGAGCGGGGAGCTGTTTTTT.